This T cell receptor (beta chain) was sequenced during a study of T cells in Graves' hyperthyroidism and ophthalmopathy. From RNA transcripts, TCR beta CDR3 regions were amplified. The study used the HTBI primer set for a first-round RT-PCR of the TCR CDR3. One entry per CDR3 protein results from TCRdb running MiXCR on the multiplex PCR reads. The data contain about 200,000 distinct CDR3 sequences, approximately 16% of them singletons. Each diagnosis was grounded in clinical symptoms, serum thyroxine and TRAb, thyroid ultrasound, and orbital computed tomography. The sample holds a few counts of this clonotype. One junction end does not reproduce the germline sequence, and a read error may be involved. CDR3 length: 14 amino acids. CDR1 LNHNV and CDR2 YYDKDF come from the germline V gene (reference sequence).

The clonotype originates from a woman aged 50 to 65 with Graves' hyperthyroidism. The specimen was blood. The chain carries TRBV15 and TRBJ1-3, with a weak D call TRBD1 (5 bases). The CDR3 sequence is CATSTGATGNTICF. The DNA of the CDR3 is TGTGCCACCTCAACCGGGGCCACTGGAAACACCATATGTTTT.